This paragraph covers one T cell receptor (beta chain) sequence. Those enrolled, adults aged about 18 to 95 years, came from about two dozen US areas. Assignment of participants to cohorts was predicated upon participant-reported clinical history. CDR3 length: 14 amino acids. CDR1 is SEHNR, CDR2 FQNEAQ, per germline (reference sequence). V lost 2 bases and J lost 5; bases outside the gene matches: 5. Profiling relied on immunoSEQ multiplex PCR, and the TCRdb table lists in-frame clones only, not all of them. The top ten hold around 3% of the sample, which has about 240,000 clones, approximately 86% seen once. The source of the sample is a study of blood T cell repertoires in COVID-19. Across the whole study: COVID-19 samples, acute and convalescent, were from the United States, Italy and Spain. Nucleic acid was either cDNA or gDNA, and it came from T cells, B-cell-depleted T cells, or PBMCs.

Material: PBMCs or T cells enriched from blood (not recorded which). The gene calls are TRBV7-9 and TRBJ2-7; 8 bases are a match to TRBD2. The receptor's source is a woman between 35 and 50 years old with acute COVID-19. CDR3 sequence reads: CASSLKAGVHEQYF. CDR3 coding DNA: TGTGCCAGCAGCTTAAAAGCGGGAGTACACGAGCAGTACTTC.